This TCR beta chain was obtained from a study of blood T cell repertoires in COVID-19. Overall study context: The United States, Italy and Spain provided the acute and convalescent COVID-19 samples. From T cells, B-cell-depleted T cells, or PBMCs came the material, which was cDNA or gDNA.

Original analysis: Nucleated cell number was recorded as an estimate derived from reference gene primer amplification. Only in-frame clones appear in the TCRdb table, and some are missing; sequencing was by immunoSEQ multiplex PCR. The V and J calls and the clone size are those of that table, but D and trimming were determined from the DNA. The sample shows fewer than 130,000 clones, 75% to 90% of them seen only once. Sequencing used peripheral blood. The receptor's source is an elderly woman with acute or convalescent COVID-19.

The CDR3 here is CASSYGAGGPFTDTQYF. In DNA form, the CDR3 reads TGTGCCAGCAGTTACGGAGCGGGGGGGCCGTTCACAGATACGCAGTATTTT. J is TRBJ2-3 and V is TRBV6-2 or TRBV6-3; 10 bases match TRBD2. The trim removed 2 bases at V and 2 bases at J, leaving 7 bases unmatched. Germline lookup yields CDR1 MNHEY and CDR2 SVGEGT. The CDR3 is made up of 17 amino acids.